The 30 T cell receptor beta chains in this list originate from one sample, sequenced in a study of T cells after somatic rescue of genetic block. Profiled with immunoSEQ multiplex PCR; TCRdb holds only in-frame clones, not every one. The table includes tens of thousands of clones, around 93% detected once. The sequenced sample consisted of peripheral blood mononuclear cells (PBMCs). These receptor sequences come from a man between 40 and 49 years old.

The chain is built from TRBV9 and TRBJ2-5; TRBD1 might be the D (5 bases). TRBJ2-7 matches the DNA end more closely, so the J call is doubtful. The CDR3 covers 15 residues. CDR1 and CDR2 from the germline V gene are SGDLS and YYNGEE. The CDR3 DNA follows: TGTGCCAGCAGCGTAGGGACACTTAGCTCCTACGAGCAGTACTTC. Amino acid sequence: CASSVGTLSSYEQYF.

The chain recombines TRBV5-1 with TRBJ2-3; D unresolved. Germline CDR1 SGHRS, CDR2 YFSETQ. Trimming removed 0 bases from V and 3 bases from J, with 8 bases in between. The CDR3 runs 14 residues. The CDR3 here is CASSLVTGTDTQYF. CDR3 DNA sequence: TGCGCCAGCAGCTTGGTAACTGGGACAGATACGCAGTATTTT.

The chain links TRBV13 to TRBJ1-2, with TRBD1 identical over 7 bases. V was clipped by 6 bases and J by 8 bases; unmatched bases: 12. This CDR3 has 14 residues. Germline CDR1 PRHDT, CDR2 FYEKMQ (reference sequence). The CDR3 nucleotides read TGTGCCAGCAGTTTTGGGGAAAGGGGGCACGGCTACACCTTC. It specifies CASSFGERGHGYTF.

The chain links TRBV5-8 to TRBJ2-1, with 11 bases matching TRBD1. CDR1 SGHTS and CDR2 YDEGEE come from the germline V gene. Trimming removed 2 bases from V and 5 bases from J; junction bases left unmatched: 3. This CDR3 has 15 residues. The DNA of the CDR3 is TGTGCCAGCAGCTTCGGGACAGGGGGACACAATGAGCAGTTCTTC. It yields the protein CASSFGTGGHNEQFF.

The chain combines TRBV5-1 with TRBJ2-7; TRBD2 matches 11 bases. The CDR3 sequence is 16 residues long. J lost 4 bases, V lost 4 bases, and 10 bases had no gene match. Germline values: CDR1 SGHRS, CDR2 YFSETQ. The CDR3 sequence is CASSNLLAGVGYEQYF. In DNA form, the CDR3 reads TGCGCCAGCAGCAACTTACTAGCGGGAGTCGGTTACGAGCAGTACTTC.

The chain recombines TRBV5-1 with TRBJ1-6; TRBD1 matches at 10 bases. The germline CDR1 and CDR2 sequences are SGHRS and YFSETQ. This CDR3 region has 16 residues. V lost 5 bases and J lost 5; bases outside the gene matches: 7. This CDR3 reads CASRAGTGADNSPLHF. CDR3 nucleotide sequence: TGCGCCAGCAGGGCCGGGACAGGGGCGGATAATTCACCCCTCCACTTT.

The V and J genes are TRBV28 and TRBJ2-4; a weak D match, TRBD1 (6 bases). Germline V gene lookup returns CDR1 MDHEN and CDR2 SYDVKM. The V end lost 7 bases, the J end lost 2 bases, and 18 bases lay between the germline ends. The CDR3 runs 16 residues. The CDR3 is CASTSPGQIPKNIQYF. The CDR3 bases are TGTGCCAGCACCTCCCCGGGACAAATTCCCAAAAACATTCAGTACTTC.

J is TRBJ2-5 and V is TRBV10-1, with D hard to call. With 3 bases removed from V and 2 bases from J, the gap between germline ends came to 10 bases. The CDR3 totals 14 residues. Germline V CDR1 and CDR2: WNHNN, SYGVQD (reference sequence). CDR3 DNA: TGCGCCAGCAGTGAAAGGCCAGCTCAAGAGACCCAGTACTTC. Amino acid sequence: CASSERPAQETQYF.

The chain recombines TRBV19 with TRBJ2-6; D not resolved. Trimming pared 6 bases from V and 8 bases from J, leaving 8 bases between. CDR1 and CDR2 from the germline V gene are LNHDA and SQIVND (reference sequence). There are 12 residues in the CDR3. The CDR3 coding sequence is TGTGCCAGTAGCGTTCAGACCAACGTCCTGACTTTC. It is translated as CASSVQTNVLTF.

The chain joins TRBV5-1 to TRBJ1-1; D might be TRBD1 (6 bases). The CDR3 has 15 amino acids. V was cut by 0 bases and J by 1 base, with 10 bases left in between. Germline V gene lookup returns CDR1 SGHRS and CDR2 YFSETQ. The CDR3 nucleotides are TGCGCCAGCAGCTTGGTAGGGGGTTCGAACACTGAAGCTTTCTTT. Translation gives CASSLVGGSNTEAFF.

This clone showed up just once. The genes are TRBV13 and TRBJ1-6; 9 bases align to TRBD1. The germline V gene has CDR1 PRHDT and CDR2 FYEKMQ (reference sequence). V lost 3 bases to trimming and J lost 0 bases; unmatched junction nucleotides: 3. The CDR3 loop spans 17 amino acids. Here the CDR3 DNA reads TGTGCCAGCAGCTTGGGGACAGGGAGCTCCTATAATTCACCCCTCCACTTT. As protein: CASSLGTGSSYNSPLHF.

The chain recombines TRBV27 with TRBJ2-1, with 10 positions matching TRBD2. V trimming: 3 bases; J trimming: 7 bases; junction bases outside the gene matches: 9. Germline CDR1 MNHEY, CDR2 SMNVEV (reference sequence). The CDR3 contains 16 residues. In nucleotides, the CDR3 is TGTGCCAGCAGTTTTGAGGAGCGGGGGGGCCGGAATGAGCAGTTCTTC. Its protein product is CASSFEERGGRNEQFF.

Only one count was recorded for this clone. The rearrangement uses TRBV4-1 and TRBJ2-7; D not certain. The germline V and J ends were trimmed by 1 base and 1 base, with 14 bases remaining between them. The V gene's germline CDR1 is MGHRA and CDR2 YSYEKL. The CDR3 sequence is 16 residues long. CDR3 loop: CASSQGRARRSYEQYF. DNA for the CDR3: TGCGCCAGCAGCCAAGGTCGGGCGCGGAGATCCTACGAGCAGTACTTC.

In DNA form, the CDR3 reads TGTGCCAGCAGTAATGCGGGGACCGGCACAGATACGCAGTATTTT. It translates to CASSNAGTGTDTQYF. J is TRBJ2-3 and V is TRBV28; weak D call: TRBD2 (6 bases). The V end lost 5 bases, the J end lost 1 base, and 13 bases lay between the germline ends. Germline V lookup: CDR1 MDHEN, CDR2 SYDVKM. The CDR3 consists of 15 residues.

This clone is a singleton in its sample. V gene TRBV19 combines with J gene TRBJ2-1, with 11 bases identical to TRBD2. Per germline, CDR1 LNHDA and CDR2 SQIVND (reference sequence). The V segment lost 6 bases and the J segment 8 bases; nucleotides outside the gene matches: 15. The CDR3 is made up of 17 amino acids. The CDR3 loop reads CASRDLVVAGGPDEQFF. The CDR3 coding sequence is TGTGCCAGTAGGGATTTAGTGGTAGCGGGGGGGCCCGATGAGCAGTTCTTC.

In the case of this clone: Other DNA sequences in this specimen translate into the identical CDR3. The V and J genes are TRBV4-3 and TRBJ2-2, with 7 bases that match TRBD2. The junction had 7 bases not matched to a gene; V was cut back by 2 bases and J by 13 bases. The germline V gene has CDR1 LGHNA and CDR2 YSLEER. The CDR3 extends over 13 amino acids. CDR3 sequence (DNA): TGCGCCAGCAGCCAAAGGCTGGGAGGGTTGCTGTTTTTT. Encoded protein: CASSQRLGGLLFF.

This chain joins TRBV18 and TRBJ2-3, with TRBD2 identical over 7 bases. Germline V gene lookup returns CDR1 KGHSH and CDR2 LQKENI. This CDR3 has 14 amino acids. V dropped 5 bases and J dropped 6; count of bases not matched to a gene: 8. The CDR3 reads CASSSGGDYDTQYF. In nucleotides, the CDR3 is TGTGCCAGCTCATCGGGTGGGGACTACGATACGCAGTATTTT.

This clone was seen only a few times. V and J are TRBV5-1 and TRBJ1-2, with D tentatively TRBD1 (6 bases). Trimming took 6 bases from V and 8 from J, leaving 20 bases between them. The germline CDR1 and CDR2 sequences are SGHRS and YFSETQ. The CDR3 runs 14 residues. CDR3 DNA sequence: TGCGCCAGCACCACGAGGGGGGGGGCGCAAGGCTACACCTTC. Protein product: CASTTRGGAQGYTF.

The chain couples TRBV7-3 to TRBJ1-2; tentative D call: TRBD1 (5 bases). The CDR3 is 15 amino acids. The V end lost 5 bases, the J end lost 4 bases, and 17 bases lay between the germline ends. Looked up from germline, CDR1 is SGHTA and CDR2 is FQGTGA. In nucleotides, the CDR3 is TGTGCCAGCAGCCTCACCGGGGGTCCAATCTATGGCTACACCTTC. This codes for CASSLTGGPIYGYTF.

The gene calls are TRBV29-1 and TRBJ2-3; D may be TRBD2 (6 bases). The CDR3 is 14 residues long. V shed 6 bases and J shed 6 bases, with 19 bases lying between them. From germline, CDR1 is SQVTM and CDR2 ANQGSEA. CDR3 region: CSVSPGREIDTQYF. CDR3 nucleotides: TGCAGCGTGTCTCCGGGACGGGAGATTGATACGCAGTATTTT.

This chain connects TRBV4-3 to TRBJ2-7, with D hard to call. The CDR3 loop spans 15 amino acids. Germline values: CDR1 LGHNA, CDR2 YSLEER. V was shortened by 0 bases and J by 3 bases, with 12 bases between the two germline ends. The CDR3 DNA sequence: TGCGCCAGCAGCCAAGAGGCGTGGAACCGCTACGAGCAGTACTTC. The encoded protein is CASSQEAWNRYEQYF.

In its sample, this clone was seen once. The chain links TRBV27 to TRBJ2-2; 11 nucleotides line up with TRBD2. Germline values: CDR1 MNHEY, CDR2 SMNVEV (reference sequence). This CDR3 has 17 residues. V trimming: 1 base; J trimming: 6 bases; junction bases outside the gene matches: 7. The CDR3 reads CASSLLRDSGRAGELFF. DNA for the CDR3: TGTGCCAGCAGTTTATTGCGGGATAGCGGGAGGGCCGGGGAGCTGTTTTTT.

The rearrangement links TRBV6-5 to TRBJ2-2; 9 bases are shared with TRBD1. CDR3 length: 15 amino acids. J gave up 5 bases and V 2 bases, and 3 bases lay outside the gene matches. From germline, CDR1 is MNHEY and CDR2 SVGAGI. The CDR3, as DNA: TGTGCCAGCAGTTACCCCGGGACAGGGACCGGGGAGCTGTTTTTT. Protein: CASSYPGTGTGELFF.

This CDR3 is CAVGLSSRPNTGELFF. CDR3 DNA sequence: TGTGCCGTGGGGCTTTCGAGCCGACCGAACACCGGGGAGCTGTTTTTT. The chain recombines TRBV10-3 with TRBJ2-2, with a possible D match to TRBD1 (5 bases). This CDR3 has 16 residues. Trimming pared 11 bases from V and 0 bases from J, leaving 19 bases between. Germline CDR1 reads ENHRY; CDR2 reads SYGVKD.

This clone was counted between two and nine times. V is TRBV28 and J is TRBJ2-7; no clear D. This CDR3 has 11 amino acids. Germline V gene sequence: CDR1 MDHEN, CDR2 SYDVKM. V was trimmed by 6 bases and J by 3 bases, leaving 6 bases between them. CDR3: CASSWGYEQYF. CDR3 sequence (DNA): TGTGCCAGCAGCTGGGGCTACGAGCAGTACTTC.

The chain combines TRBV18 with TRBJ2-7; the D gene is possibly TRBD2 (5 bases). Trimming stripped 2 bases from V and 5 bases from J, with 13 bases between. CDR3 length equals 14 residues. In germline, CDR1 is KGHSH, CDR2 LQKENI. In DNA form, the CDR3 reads TGTGCCAGCTCACCAGTTCGGACTGCAGACGAGCAGTACTTC. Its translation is CASSPVRTADEQYF.

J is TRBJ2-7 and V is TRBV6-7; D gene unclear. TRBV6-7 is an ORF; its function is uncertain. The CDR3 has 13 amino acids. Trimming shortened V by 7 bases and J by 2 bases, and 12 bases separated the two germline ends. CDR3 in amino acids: CASNENAPYEQYF. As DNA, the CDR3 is TGTGCCAGCAACGAGAATGCTCCCTACGAGCAGTACTTC.

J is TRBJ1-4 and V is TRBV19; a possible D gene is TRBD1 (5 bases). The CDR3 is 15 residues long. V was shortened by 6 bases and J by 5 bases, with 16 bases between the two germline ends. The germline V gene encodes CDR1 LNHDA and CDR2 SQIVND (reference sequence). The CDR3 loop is CASSQTTVTNEKLFF. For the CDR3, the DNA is TGTGCCAGTAGCCAAACGACAGTTACGAATGAAAAACTGTTTTTT.

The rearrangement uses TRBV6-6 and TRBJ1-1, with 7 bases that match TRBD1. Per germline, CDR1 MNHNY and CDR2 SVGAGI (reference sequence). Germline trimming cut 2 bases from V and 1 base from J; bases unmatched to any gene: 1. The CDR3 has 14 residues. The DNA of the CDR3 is TGTGCCAGCAGTTACGAGGGGGCGAACACTGAAGCTTTCTTT. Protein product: CASSYEGANTEAFF.

The CDR3 sequence is CASSSRAYNSPLHF. CDR3 in DNA: TGTGCCAGCAGCTCCCGGGCCTATAATTCACCCCTCCACTTT. This chain links TRBV7-9 with TRBJ1-6, with D uncertain. CDR1 is SEHNR and CDR2 is FQNEAQ in the germline V gene (reference sequence). The CDR3 contains 14 residues. Trimming took 4 bases from V and 2 from J, leaving 6 bases between them.